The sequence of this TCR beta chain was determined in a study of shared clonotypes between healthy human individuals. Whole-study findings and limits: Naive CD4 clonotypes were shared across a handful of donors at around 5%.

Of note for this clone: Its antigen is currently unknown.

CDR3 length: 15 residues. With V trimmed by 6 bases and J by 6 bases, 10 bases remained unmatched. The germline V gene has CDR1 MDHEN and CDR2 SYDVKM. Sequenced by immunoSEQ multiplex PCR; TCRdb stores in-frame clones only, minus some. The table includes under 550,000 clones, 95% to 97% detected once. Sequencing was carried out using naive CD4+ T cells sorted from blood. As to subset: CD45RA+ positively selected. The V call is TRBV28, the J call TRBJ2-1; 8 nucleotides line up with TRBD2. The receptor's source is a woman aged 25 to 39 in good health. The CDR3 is CASSSGLVSRNEQFF. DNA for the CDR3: TGTGCCAGCAGCTCGGGACTAGTTTCTCGCAATGAGCAGTTCTTC.